The T cell receptor beta chain described here comes from a study of blood T cell repertoires in COVID-19. Turning to the study itself: T cells, B-cell-depleted T cells, or PBMCs supplied cDNA or gDNA.

V lost 7 bases and J lost 1; bases outside the gene matches: 19. The CDR3 sequence is 20 residues long. The germline CDR1 and CDR2 sequences are MDHEN and SYDVKM. Authors' analysis steps: Amplifying reference gene primers gave estimates of nucleated cell counts. TCRdb's table, derived via immunoSEQ multiplex PCR, lists solely in-frame clones and lacks some. V and J calls and clone size are given by that table; D and trimming were obtained from the DNA. The sample holds 120,000 to 150,000 clones; approximately 79% are singletons and the top ten take about 8.6%. Sequencing used peripheral blood. The chain uses TRBV28 and TRBJ2-3; 11 nucleotides align to TRBD2. This sequence was found in a man aged 50 or older with active or convalescent COVID-19. In DNA form, the CDR3 reads TGTGCCAGCACCCCTGAGAGGGCTAGCGGGAGGAGGGTGGGCACAGATACGCAGTATTTT. Encoded protein: CASTPERASGRRVGTDTQYF.